A selection of T cell receptor beta chains follows, all from one sample in a study of response to subunit inactivated influenza vaccine. TCRdb reanalysed the RT-PCR reads using MiXCR and keeps one entry per CDR3 protein. The profile shows hundreds of thousands of distinct CDR3 sequences, about a fifth of them singletons. The source was PBMCs from blood, collected roughly 5 days after vaccination. The origin of the receptors is a man between 50 and 59 years old who received an inactivated influenza vaccine. The CDR3 runs from the conserved cysteine through the conserved F or W. A D gene is named only where the DNA matches it firmly. A row's size may be missing; if present it is once, few, many or a size class.

>TRBV6-1|TRBD1|TRBJ2-6|few
TGTGCCAGCAGACAGGGACAGGGCTTCTCTGGGGCCAACGTCCTGACTTTC
CASRQGQGFSGANVLTF
>TRBV29-1|TRBD1|TRBJ1-1|NA
TGCAGCACGGGGACAGGGATGATGAACACTGAAGCTTTCTTT
CSTGTGMMNTEAFF
>TRBV7-2|NA|TRBJ2-7|NA
TGTGCCAGCAGCTTACAGTACAGAGCCTACGAGCAGTACTTC
CASSLQYRAYEQYF
>TRBV6-5|NA|TRBJ1-2|few
TGTGCCAGCAGTTACTCCTCCTCGGCCGCCTACGCAGGCTACACCTTC
CASSYSSSAAYAGYTF
>TRBV6-2/TRBV6-3|NA|TRBJ2-1|few
TGTGCCAGCAGTTATCGAACAACTGCGCGCGATGAGCAGTTCTTC
CASSYRTTARDEQFF
>TRBV6-2/TRBV6-3|NA|TRBJ2-1|NA
TGTGCCAGCGGCACAAACCGAATGGGAGTGGCCTACAATGAGCAGTTCTTC
CASGTNRMGVAYNEQFF
>TRBV7-3|TRBD1|TRBJ2-5|NA
TGTGCCAGCAGCTTAAGAGGGGGCGATATCCAAGAGACCCAGTACTTC
CASSLRGGDIQETQYF
>TRBV9|NA|TRBJ2-7|many
TGTGCCAGCAGCGAAATAGACAGTTCCTACGAGCAGTACTTC
CASSEIDSSYEQYF
>TRBV10-3|NA|TRBJ1-1|many
TGTGCCATTAAGGGGGACATCGATTACACTGAAGCTTTCTTT
CAIKGDIDYTEAFF
>TRBV6-5|TRBD2|TRBJ2-2|NA
TGTGCCAGCAGTTACGATCTAGCGGGAGGGCCGAACGGGGAGCTGTTTTTT
CASSYDLAGGPNGELFF
>TRBV12-3/TRBV12-4|NA|TRBJ2-4|many
TGTGCCAGCAGGGACGGCCCAGCCAAAAACATTCAGTACTTC
CASRDGPAKNIQYF
>TRBV15|NA|TRBJ2-1|NA
TGTGCCACCAGCAGAGAAGTTTGGCGGCTCGATTACAATGAGCAGTTCTTC
CATSREVWRLDYNEQFF
>TRBV4-3|TRBD2|TRBJ2-2|NA
TGCGCCAGCAGCCAAGATCGACTCTCCTGGCTAGCGGAGAACACCGGGGAGCTGTTTTTT
CASSQDRLSWLAENTGELFF
>TRBV9|NA|TRBJ2-7|many
TGTGCCAGCAGCCCAACTGCGGCCTCCTACGAGCAGTACTTC
CASSPTAASYEQYF
>TRBV5-1|NA|TRBJ1-2|NA
TGCGCCAGCAGCTTCACCGGACGGGGCTCCTATGGCTACACCTTC
CASSFTGRGSYGYTF
>TRBV5-5|NA|TRBJ1-2|few
TGTGCCAGCATCAACCCCGGCGCGCAGGGCTACACCTTC
CASINPGAQGYTF
>TRBV15|NA|TRBJ2-1|many
TGTGCCACCAGCAACTATGAGTACAATGAGCAGTTCTTC
CATSNYEYNEQFF
>TRBV29-1|TRBD1|TRBJ1-1|few
TGCAGCGCCAGACCCCGGGCAGGGGGGAACACTGAAGCTTTCTTT
CSARPRAGGNTEAFF
>TRBV12-3/TRBV12-4|TRBD2|TRBJ2-1|many
TGTGCCAGCAGTTTAGATGGGACTAAGTACAATGAGCAGTTCTTC
CASSLDGTKYNEQFF
>TRBV12-3/TRBV12-4|NA|TRBJ1-4|NA
TGTGCCAGCAGACAACAGGCAACTAATGAAAAACTGTTTTTT
CASRQQATNEKLFF
>TRBV5-6|TRBD2|TRBJ2-2|NA
TGTGCCAGCAGGAAGACTAGCGGGGGGGGATCTCCCGGGGAGCTGTTTTTT
CASRKTSGGGSPGELFF
>TRBV27|TRBD2|TRBJ2-1|NA
TGTGCCAGCAGTTCCCGAGCGGGAGTGATGGAGCAGTTCTTC
CASSSRAGVMEQFF